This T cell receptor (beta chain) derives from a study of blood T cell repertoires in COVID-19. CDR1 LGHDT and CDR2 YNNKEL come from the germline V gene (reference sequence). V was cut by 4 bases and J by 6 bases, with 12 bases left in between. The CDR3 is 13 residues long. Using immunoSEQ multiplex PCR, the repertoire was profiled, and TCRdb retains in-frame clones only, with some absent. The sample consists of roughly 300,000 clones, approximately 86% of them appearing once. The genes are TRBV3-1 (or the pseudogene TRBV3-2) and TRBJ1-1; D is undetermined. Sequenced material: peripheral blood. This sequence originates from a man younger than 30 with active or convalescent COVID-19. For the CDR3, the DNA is TGTGCCAGCAGCCCATCCGGAGCGGCTGAAGCTTTCTTT. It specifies CASSPSGAAEAFF.